Below are 24 T cell receptor beta chains sequenced from a single sample in a study of T-cell reconstitution after alpha-beta-depleted transplantation in children. Construction of the TCRbeta library involved unique molecular identifiers. MiXCR was run by TCRdb on the PCR reads, yielding one entry per CDR3 protein. The sample lists around 670,000 distinct CDR3 sequences; around 14% were seen once. Sequenced material: PBMCs, taken before TCRalphabeta/CD19-depleted stem cell transplant. The receptor source for this set is a girl aged 2 to 9 with congenital amegakaryocytic thrombocytopenia, due to receive a stem cell transplant.

This clonotype was counted ten times or more. The V gene is TRBV20-1, the J gene TRBJ1-2; a weak D match, TRBD1 (5 bases). Between the trimmed V and J ends, which lost 6 bases and 5 bases, there was a span of 19 bases. This CDR3 has 14 amino acids. The germline V gene has CDR1 DFQATT and CDR2 SNEGSKA (reference sequence). The CDR3 sequence: CSAPILDTAYGYTF. The CDR3 coding sequence is TGCAGTGCGCCAATCCTGGACACGGCTTATGGCTACACCTTC.

This clonotype was found many times. The chain joins TRBV27 to TRBJ1-2, with D possibly being TRBD1 (5 bases). Germline V CDR1 and CDR2: MNHEY, SMNVEV (reference sequence). V lost 0 bases and J 4 bases, leaving 9 bases between the germline ends. This CDR3 contains 14 residues. CDR3 DNA: TGTGCCAGCAGTTTATCGGTGGGGGGCTATGGCTACACCTTC. Amino acid sequence: CASSLSVGGYGYTF.

The J gene is TRBJ2-3, the V gene TRBV15; TRBD2 matches at 14 bases. The CDR3 length is 16 residues. Looked up from germline, CDR1 is LNHNV and CDR2 is YYDKDF (reference sequence). V was pared by 2 bases and J by 5 bases, with 3 bases of the junction left unmatched. CDR3 coding DNA: TGTGCCACCAGCAGATCTGGACTAGCGGGAGGAGATACGCAGTATTTT. Translating it yields CATSRSGLAGGDTQYF.

This clonotype was seen more than once but under ten times. The chain couples TRBV4-1 to TRBJ1-2; weak D call: TRBD1 (5 bases). Germline V gene data show CDR1 as MGHRA and CDR2 as YSYEKL. V lost 7 bases and J 5 bases, leaving 14 bases between the germline ends. The CDR3 is 13 residues long. CDR3 residues: CASKEAGRYGYTF. The CDR3 nucleotides are TGCGCCAGCAAGGAGGCAGGGAGATATGGCTACACCTTC.

This chain links TRBV15 with TRBJ2-7, with 7 bases aligning to TRBD2. There are 15 residues in the CDR3. Germline V gene sequence: CDR1 LNHNV, CDR2 YYDKDF (reference sequence). The J segment lost 6 bases and the V segment lost 0 bases, leaving 8 bases of the junction unmatched. For the CDR3, the DNA is TGTGCCACCAGCAGAGAGTTACTAGCGACGTCCGAGCAGTACTTC. It specifies CATSRELLATSEQYF.

Concerning this clonotype: Possible read error: a much larger clone is one base away. This sequence joins TRBV5-1 and TRBJ2-2; 14 bases agree with TRBD2. The CDR3 totals 18 residues. Germline loops: CDR1 SGHRS, CDR2 YFSETQ. CDR3 coding DNA: TGCGCCAGCAGCCTAAGACTAGCGGGAGGGCCGGATACCGGGGAGCTGATTTTT. Translating it yields CASSLRLAGGPDTGELIF. The whole variable domain, filled in from reference TRBV5-1 and TRBJ2-2, reads KAGVTQTPRYLIKTRGQQVTLSCSPISGHRSVSWYQQTPGQGLQFLFEYFSETQRNKGNFPGRFSGRQFSNSRSEMNVSTLELGDSALYLCASSLRLAGGPDTGELIFGEGSRLTVL.

This clonotype has at least ten counts. The rearrangement joins TRBV29-1 to TRBJ2-1, with TRBD2 matching 12 bases. The CDR3 sequence is 13 residues long. The germline gives CDR1 SQVTM, CDR2 ANQGSEA. The J segment lost 5 bases and the V segment lost 4 bases, leaving 0 bases of the junction unmatched. CDR3 nucleotides: TGCAGCGTTGGACTAGCGGGAGACAATGAGCAGTTCTTC. Protein product: CSVGLAGDNEQFF.

This clonotype has more than one count but fewer than ten. The chain is built from TRBV5-1 and TRBJ1-1; D call uncertain. The CDR3 is made up of 17 amino acids. The V gene's germline CDR1 is SGHRS and CDR2 YFSETQ. Deletions cut 3 bases from V and 2 bases from J, with 20 bases between. The CDR3: CASSWSNQTATNTEAFF. The CDR3 DNA is TGCGCCAGCAGCTGGTCGAACCAGACGGCCACTAACACTGAAGCTTTCTTT.

In its sample, this clonotype was seen many times. V usage is TRBV11-2 and J usage is TRBJ2-3; tentatively, D is TRBD2 (6 bases). CDR1 SGHAT and CDR2 FQNNGV come from the germline V gene. The CDR3 has 16 residues. With 5 bases removed from V and 4 bases from J, the gap between germline ends came to 19 bases. CDR3 protein: CASSRRLSGGADTQYF. For the CDR3, the DNA is TGTGCCAGCAGCCGCCGCCTGTCCGGGGGAGCAGATACGCAGTATTTT. Drawing the rest from reference TRBV11-2 and TRBJ2-3, the complete variable domain is EAGVAQSPRYKIIEKRQSVAFWCNPISGHATLYWYQQILGQGPKLLIQFQNNGVVDDSQLPKDRFSAERLKGVDSTLKIQPAKLEDSAVYLCASSRRLSGGADTQYFGPGTRLTVL.

The V gene is TRBV19, the J gene TRBJ2-4, with a possible D match to TRBD1 (6 bases). Germline V gene lookup returns CDR1 LNHDA and CDR2 SQIVND (reference sequence). CDR3 length: 15 amino acids. Trimming stripped 6 bases from V and 2 bases from J, with 14 bases between. The CDR3 sequence: CASSPNRVTKNIQYF. The DNA for the CDR3 is TGTGCCAGTAGCCCTAACAGGGTAACCAAAAACATTCAGTACTTC.

This clonotype has a count of ten or more. The rearrangement joins TRBV28 to TRBJ1-2; tentative D call: TRBD1 (5 bases). The germline V and J ends were trimmed by 6 bases and 5 bases, with 19 bases remaining between them. The CDR3 covers 15 residues. CDR1 MDHEN and CDR2 SYDVKM come from the germline V gene. The CDR3 nucleotides read TGTGCCAGCAGGAAGACAGAATGGCGGGATTATGGCTACACCTTC. Its protein is CASRKTEWRDYGYTF.

This clonotype was detected many times. The junction does not match germline at one end; this may be a read error. V and J are TRBV10-3 and TRBJ2-2, with 8 bases matching TRBD1. CDR1 and CDR2 (germline): ENHRY, SYGVKD. This CDR3 contains 14 residues. CDR3: CAISGTGGTGELFF. Here the CDR3 DNA reads TGTGCCATAAGTGGGACAGGAGGGACCGGGGAGCTGTTTTTT.

The CDR3 here is CASRRDNEGGYTF. The DNA of the CDR3 is TGTGCCAGCAGGAGGGACAACGAAGGGGGCTACACCTTC. The chain links TRBV3-1 to TRBJ1-2; tentative D call: TRBD1 (6 bases). The V end lost 6 bases, the J end lost 8 bases, and 16 bases lay between the germline ends. The CDR3 is 13 residues long. In germline, CDR1 is LGHDT, CDR2 YNNKEL (reference sequence).

As to this clonotype: One end of the junction is discordant with germline, which a read error may explain. The CDR3 DNA reads TGTGCCTGCAGCTTAGACAGGGGCTACGAGCAGTACTTC. This translates into CACSLDRGYEQYF. V is TRBV7-8 and J is TRBJ2-7, with 8 bases identical to TRBD1. From germline, CDR1 is SGHVS and CDR2 FQNEAQ. This CDR3 comprises 13 residues.

The chain joins TRBV3-1 to TRBJ1-1; no firm D call. The CDR3 has 14 amino acids. The ends were cut back, 4 bases at V and 1 base at J, with 10 bases in the middle. Germline CDR1 reads LGHDT; CDR2 reads YNNKEL (reference sequence). DNA for the CDR3: TGTGCCAGCAGCCTGAATTGGGGGAACACTGAAGCTTTCTTT. Translation gives CASSLNWGNTEAFF. Using reference TRBV3-1 and TRBJ1-1 for the parts outside the CDR3, the full variable domain is DTAVSQTPKYLVTQMGNDKSIKCEQNLGHDTMYWYKQDSKKFLKIMFSYNNKELIINETVPNRFSPKSPDKAHLNLHINSLELGDSAVYFCASSLNWGNTEAFFGQGTRLTVV.

This clonotype was seen repeatedly, ten times or more. The chain has TRBV5-1 and TRBJ2-7; D uncertain. The germline V gene encodes CDR1 SGHRS and CDR2 YFSETQ. Deletions cut 1 base from V and 2 bases from J, with 13 bases between. This CDR3 contains 15 residues. The chain's CDR3 is CASSLTPGLTYEQYF. The CDR3 bases are TGCGCCAGCAGCTTGACCCCGGGCCTTACCTACGAGCAGTACTTC.

In its sample, this clonotype was seen many times. The chain is built from TRBV24-1 and TRBJ2-4; D gene unclear. The CDR3 runs to 14 residues. Germline CDR1 and CDR2: KGHDR and SFDVKD. Trimming shortened V by 4 bases and J by 6 bases, and 12 bases separated the two germline ends. The CDR3 reads CATSDPRGLNIQYF. The CDR3 nucleotides are TGTGCCACCAGTGACCCCCGTGGCCTAAACATTCAGTACTTC.

There are a few counts of this clonotype. The V and J genes are TRBV20-1 and TRBJ2-1; 9 bases line up with TRBD2. Germline V CDR1 and CDR2: DFQATT, SNEGSKA (reference sequence). Unmatched junction bases numbered 11, after V lost 4 bases and J lost 7 bases. The length of the CDR3 is 15 residues. CDR3: CSAIRLADRGNEQFF. As DNA, the CDR3 is TGCAGTGCTATCAGACTAGCGGACCGTGGGAATGAGCAGTTCTTC.

This clonotype was counted many times. The genes are TRBV20-1 and TRBJ2-1; the match to TRBD2 covers 14 bases. This CDR3 contains 15 residues. Trimming removed 1 base from V and 9 bases from J; junction bases left unmatched: 5. Per germline, CDR1 DFQATT and CDR2 SNEGSKA (reference sequence). This CDR3 is CSARAGTSGRGEQFF. The CDR3 DNA sequence: TGCAGTGCTAGAGCAGGGACTAGCGGGAGAGGTGAGCAGTTCTTC.

V is TRBV15 and J is TRBJ2-5; perhaps TRBD2 as D (6 bases). CDR1 and CDR2 (germline): LNHNV, YYDKDF (reference sequence). Trimming removed 1 base at V and 3 bases at J, with 12 bases between. CDR3 length: 15 residues. The DNA for the CDR3 is TGTGCCACCAGCAGAGCTGTGGCTAGCGAAGAGACCCAGTACTTC. Amino acids: CATSRAVASEETQYF.

This clonotype was seen ten or more times. This chain connects TRBV20-1 to TRBJ2-2; 8 bases line up with TRBD2. The CDR3 runs to 13 residues. Per the germline V gene, CDR1 is DFQATT and CDR2 is SNEGSKA (reference sequence). The junction had 2 bases not matched to a gene; V was cut back by 3 bases and J by 5 bases. The CDR3 is CSASGRGTGELFF. CDR3 DNA: TGCAGTGCTAGCGGGAGGGGTACCGGGGAGCTGTTTTTT.

Ten or more counts support this clonotype. This sequence joins TRBV2 and TRBJ2-5, with 10 bases that match TRBD2. The germline V gene encodes CDR1 SNHLY and CDR2 FYNNEI. J was trimmed by 7 bases and V by 0 bases; bases with no gene match: 17. The CDR3 runs to 19 residues. CDR3 DNA: TGTGCCAGCAGTGAAGCGCACACTAGCGGGATAGTCCAAAGGTCGACCCAGTACTTC. As protein: CASSEAHTSGIVQRSTQYF.

In its sample, this clonotype was seen many times. The chain has TRBV20-1 and TRBJ1-3; D gene ambiguous. This CDR3 spans 12 amino acids. Germline lookup yields CDR1 DFQATT and CDR2 SNEGSKA (reference sequence). V was clipped by 5 bases and J by 1 base, with 6 bases between them. The CDR3 DNA reads TGCAGTGCTCCTATGTCTGGAAACACCATATATTTT. Protein product: CSAPMSGNTIYF.

V gene TRBV20-1 combines with J gene TRBJ2-7, with 8 bases identical to TRBD2. The V gene end was trimmed by 1 base and the J gene end by 0 bases; junction bases not matched to a gene: 11. CDR1 DFQATT and CDR2 SNEGSKA come from the germline V gene (reference sequence). The CDR3 extends over 17 amino acids. Here the CDR3 reads CSARVAGPSVGSYEQYF. Here the CDR3 DNA reads TGCAGTGCTAGAGTAGCGGGACCCTCGGTCGGCTCCTACGAGCAGTACTTC.